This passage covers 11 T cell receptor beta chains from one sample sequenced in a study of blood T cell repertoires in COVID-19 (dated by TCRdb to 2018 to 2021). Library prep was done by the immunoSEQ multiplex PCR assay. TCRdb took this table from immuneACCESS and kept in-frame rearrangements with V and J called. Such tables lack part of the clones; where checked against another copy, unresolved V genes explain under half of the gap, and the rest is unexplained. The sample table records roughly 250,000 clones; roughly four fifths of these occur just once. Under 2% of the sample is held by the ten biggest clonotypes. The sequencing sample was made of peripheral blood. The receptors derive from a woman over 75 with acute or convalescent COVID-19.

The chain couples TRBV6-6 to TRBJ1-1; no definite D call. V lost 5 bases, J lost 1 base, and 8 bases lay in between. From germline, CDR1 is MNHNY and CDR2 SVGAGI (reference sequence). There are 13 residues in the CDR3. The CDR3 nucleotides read TGTGCCAGCAGTAAACGGGAGAACACTGAAGCTTTCTTT. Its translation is CASSKRENTEAFF.

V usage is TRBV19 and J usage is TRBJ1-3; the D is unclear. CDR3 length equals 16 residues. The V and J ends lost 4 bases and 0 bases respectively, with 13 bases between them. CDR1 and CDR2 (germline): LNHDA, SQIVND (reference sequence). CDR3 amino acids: CASSTPRSYSGNTIYF. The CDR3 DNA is TGTGCCAGTAGTACCCCCCGGAGCTACTCTGGAAACACCATATATTTT.

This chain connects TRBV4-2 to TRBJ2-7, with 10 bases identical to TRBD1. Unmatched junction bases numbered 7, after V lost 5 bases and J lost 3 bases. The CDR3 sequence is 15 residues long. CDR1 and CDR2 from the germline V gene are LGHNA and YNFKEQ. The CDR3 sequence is CASSYGQGGNYEQYF. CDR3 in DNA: TGTGCCAGCAGCTATGGACAGGGGGGGAACTACGAGCAGTACTTC.

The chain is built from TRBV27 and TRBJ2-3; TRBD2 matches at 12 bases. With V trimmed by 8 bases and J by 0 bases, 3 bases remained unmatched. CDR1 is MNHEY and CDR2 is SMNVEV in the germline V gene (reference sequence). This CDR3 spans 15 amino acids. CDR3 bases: TGTGCCAGCTCGGGACTAGCGGGTAGCACAGATACGCAGTATTTT. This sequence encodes CASSGLAGSTDTQYF.

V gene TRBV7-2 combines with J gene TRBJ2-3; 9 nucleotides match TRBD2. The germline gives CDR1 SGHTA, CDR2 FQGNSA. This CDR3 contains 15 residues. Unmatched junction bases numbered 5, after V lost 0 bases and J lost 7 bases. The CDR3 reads CASSLALAGRNTQYF. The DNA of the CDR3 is TGTGCCAGCAGCTTAGCACTAGCGGGTCGGAATACGCAGTATTTT.

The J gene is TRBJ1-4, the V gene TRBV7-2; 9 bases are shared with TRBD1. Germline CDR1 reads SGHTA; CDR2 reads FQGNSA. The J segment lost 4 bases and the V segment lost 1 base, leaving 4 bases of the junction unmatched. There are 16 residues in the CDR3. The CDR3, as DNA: TGTGCCAGCAGCTTAGTCGGGACAGGGATTAATGAAAAACTGTTTTTT. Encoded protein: CASSLVGTGINEKLFF. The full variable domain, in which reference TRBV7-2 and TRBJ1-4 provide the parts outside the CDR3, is GAGVSQSPSNKVTEKGKDVELRCDPISGHTALYWYRQSLGQGLEFLIYFQGNSAPDKSGLPSDRFSAERTGGSVSTLTIQRTQQEDSAVYLCASSLVGTGINEKLFFGSGTQLSVL.

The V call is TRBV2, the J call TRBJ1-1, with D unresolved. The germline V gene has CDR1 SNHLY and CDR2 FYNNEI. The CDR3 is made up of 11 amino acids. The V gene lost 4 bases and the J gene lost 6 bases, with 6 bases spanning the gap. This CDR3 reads CASSASAEAFF. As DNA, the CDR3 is TGTGCCAGCAGTGCATCAGCTGAAGCTTTCTTT.

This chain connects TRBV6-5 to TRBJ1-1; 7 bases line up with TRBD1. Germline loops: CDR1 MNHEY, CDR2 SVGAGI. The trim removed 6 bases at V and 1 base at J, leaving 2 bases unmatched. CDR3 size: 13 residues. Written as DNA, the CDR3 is TGTGCCAGCAGCGGGGACAGGAACACTGAAGCTTTCTTT. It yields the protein CASSGDRNTEAFF.

CDR3 residues: CASKLSGLSTYEQYF. CDR3 coding DNA: TGTGCCAGCAAATTATCCGGACTGTCAACCTACGAGCAGTACTTC. The V call is TRBV6-5, the J call TRBJ2-7; possible D gene TRBD2, 5 bases. Germline CDR1 reads MNHEY; CDR2 reads SVGAGI. This CDR3 is built from 15 residues. V gave up 7 bases and J gave up 2 bases, with 18 bases separating them.

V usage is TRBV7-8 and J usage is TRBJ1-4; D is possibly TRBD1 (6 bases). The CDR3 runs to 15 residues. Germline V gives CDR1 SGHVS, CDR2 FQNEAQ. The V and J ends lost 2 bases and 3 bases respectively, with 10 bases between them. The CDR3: CASSLRGASNEKLFF. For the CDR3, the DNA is TGTGCCAGCAGCTTACGGGGGGCTTCTAATGAAAAACTGTTTTTT.

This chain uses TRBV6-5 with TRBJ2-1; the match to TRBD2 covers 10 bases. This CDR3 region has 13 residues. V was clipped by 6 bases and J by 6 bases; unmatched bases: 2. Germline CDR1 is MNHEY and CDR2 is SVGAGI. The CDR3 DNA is TGTGCCAGCAGCCGGACTAGCGGCAATGAGCAGTTCTTC. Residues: CASSRTSGNEQFF.